These 10 T cell receptor beta chains were sequenced from one sample in a study of CD8 T cells in Susac syndrome. RNA totalling roughly 0.45 to 1 ug underwent reverse transcription with random hexamers. Via MiXCR, TCRdb re-called the immunoSEQ multiplex PCR reads, giving one row per CDR3 protein. The sample lists some 120,000 distinct CDR3 sequences, 94% seen once, with just over 0.095% in the top ten. The sequenced material came from CD4+ T cells from PBMCs. Receptors originate from a human donor in good health.

The genes are TRBV20-1 and TRBJ2-7; a possible D gene is TRBD1 (6 bases). V dropped 4 bases and J dropped 3 bases, with 10 bases sitting between them. This CDR3 region has 12 residues. Germline V gene sequence: CDR1 DFQATT, CDR2 SNEGSKA (reference sequence). Here the CDR3 reads CSATQGHYEQYF. CDR3 DNA sequence: TGCAGTGCTACACAGGGCCACTACGAGCAGTACTTC.

The V gene is TRBV12-3 or TRBV12-4, the J gene TRBJ1-1, with D maybe TRBD1 (5 bases). This CDR3 comprises 13 residues. Trimming stripped 7 bases from V and 0 bases from J, with 9 bases between. The CDR3 protein is CASMDTVNTEAFF. CDR3 bases: TGTGCCAGCATGGACACTGTGAACACTGAAGCTTTCTTT.

The chain carries TRBV9 and TRBJ2-3, with D hard to call. This CDR3 comprises 15 residues. Looked up from germline, CDR1 is SGDLS and CDR2 is YYNGEE. Trimming shortened V by 0 bases and J by 2 bases, and 10 bases separated the two germline ends. CDR3 region: CASSVALHITDTQYF. The CDR3, as DNA: TGTGCCAGCAGCGTAGCCCTGCACATCACAGATACGCAGTATTTT.

This chain uses TRBV20-1 with TRBJ2-7; TRBD1 or TRBD2 may be the D gene (5 bases each). Germline V gene lookup returns CDR1 DFQATT and CDR2 SNEGSKA (reference sequence). Trimming shortened V by 1 base and J by 6 bases, and 13 bases separated the two germline ends. The CDR3 covers 13 residues. Here the CDR3 DNA reads TGCAGTGCTAGAGCCTTTACGGGACCCGAGCAGTACTTC. Translating it yields CSARAFTGPEQYF.

The chain is built from TRBV6-1 and TRBJ1-1, with 9 bases that match TRBD1. The CDR3 has 16 residues. CDR1 and CDR2 (germline): MNHNS, SASEGT. V lost 2 bases to trimming and J lost 3 bases; unmatched junction nucleotides: 7. As DNA, the CDR3 is TGTGCCAGCAGTGAACGTTGGACAGGGGAATACACTGAAGCTTTCTTT. Residues: CASSERWTGEYTEAFF.

The chain's CDR3 is CASSLVGTRNNEQFF. The CDR3 nucleotides read TGTGCCAGCAGCTTAGTTGGGACTAGGAACAATGAGCAGTTCTTC. The chain links TRBV11-2 to TRBJ2-1; 8 bases agree with TRBD2. This CDR3 comprises 15 residues. J gave up 5 bases and V 1 base, and 4 bases lay outside the gene matches. The germline gives CDR1 SGHAT, CDR2 FQNNGV.

This clonotype appeared once. This chain links TRBV3-1 with TRBJ1-2, with TRBD1 matching over 8 bases. The CDR3 runs to 15 residues. The junction had 7 bases not matched to a gene; V was cut back by 5 bases and J by 2 bases. Germline CDR1 is LGHDT and CDR2 is YNNKEL (reference sequence). CDR3 DNA sequence: TGTGCCAGCAGCTCAACCGACAGGGGAAACTATGGCTACACCTTC. It translates to CASSSTDRGNYGYTF.

V and J are TRBV12-3 or TRBV12-4 and TRBJ2-7; no clear D gene. Trimming left V 4 bases short and J 7 bases short, with 8 bases between. This CDR3 spans 11 amino acids. In nucleotides, the CDR3 is TGTGCCAGCAGTTCGGTGAGAGAGCAGTACTTC. Its protein product is CASSSVREQYF.

This chain connects TRBV7-6 to TRBJ2-5, with D possibly being TRBD1 or TRBD2 (5 bases each). V shed 5 bases and J shed 4 bases, with 17 bases lying between them. The germline V gene encodes CDR1 SGHVS and CDR2 FNYEAQ. The CDR3 covers 15 residues. The CDR3 DNA follows: TGTGCCAGCAGCCCGGAGGTGGAGCAGGGAGAGACCCAGTACTTC. Its translation is CASSPEVEQGETQYF.

The chain couples TRBV7-3 to TRBJ2-3; 8 nucleotides align to TRBD2. The junction had 5 bases not matched to a gene; V was cut back by 1 base and J by 5 bases. Germline lookup yields CDR1 SGHTA and CDR2 FQGTGA. This CDR3 is built from 15 residues. CDR3 in DNA: TGTGCCAGCAGCTTAATCGGGCTAGCGGGAGATACGCAGTATTTT. Encoded protein: CASSLIGLAGDTQYF.